This T cell receptor beta chain was recovered during a study of blood T cells in healthy people across ages. Overall study results and limits: Possibly confounding the expanded clonotype changes was the fact that donor CMV status was unknown.

Looked up from germline, CDR1 is MNHNY and CDR2 is SVGAGI (reference sequence). The length of the CDR3 is 15 residues. Between the trimmed V and J ends, which lost 6 bases and 13 bases, there was a span of 22 bases. In the case of this clonotype: Its target is not known.

Sample-barcoded 5' priming and a J-beta primer mix drove a second PCR of about 6 to 12 cycles. The authors tagged each cDNA molecule using a template-switch adaptor with 12 random nucleotides. Every sample returned 2.5 million or more CDR3-containing paired-end reads. In TCRdb, the 5' RACE reads were re-called with MiXCR into one record per CDR3 protein. The sample includes some 710,000 distinct CDR3 sequences, over 20% of them seen just once. Each sample yielded at least 5.5 micrograms of PBMC total RNA. V and J are TRBV6-6 and TRBJ1-6, with D possibly matching TRBD1 (5 bases). The sequenced sample consisted of blood. The receptor was isolated from a man in his 70s in good health. CDR3 sequence reads: CASSPVQARGEPLHF. CDR3 DNA sequence: TGTGCCAGCAGCCCCGTACAGGCTAGGGGTGAGCCCCTCCACTTT.